These T cell receptor beta chains were read from a single sample in a study of blood T cell repertoires in COVID-19. Generated by immunoSEQ multiplex PCR, the TCRdb table keeps only in-frame clones and is missing some. Here the sample spans approximately 360,000 clones, roughly 90% being singletons. Sequenced: peripheral blood. Receptor source: a man aged 40-55 years with acute or convalescent COVID-19. Both conserved end residues are part of each CDR3. The D gene is left open where the match is weak.

D: .; J: TRBJ2-2; V: TRBV9; CDR3: CASGKQGTGELFF; DNA: TGTGCCAGCGGAAAGCAGGGTACCGGGGAGCTGTTTTTT
D: .; J: TRBJ1-5; V: TRBV7-2; CDR3: CASSPGTRNQPQHF; DNA: TGTGCCAGCAGCCCCGGGACTCGTAATCAGCCCCAGCATTTT
D: TRBD1; J: TRBJ2-5; V: TRBV7-9; CDR3: CASSLRGRETQYF; DNA: TGTGCCAGCAGCCTTAGGGGGCGGGAGACCCAGTACTTC
D: .; J: TRBJ1-5; V: TRBV18; CDR3: CASSPLLDQPQHF; DNA: TGTGCCAGCTCACCACTACTGGATCAGCCCCAGCATTTT
D: TRBD1; J: TRBJ2-7; V: TRBV6-5; CDR3: CASGQGRLLGYF; DNA: TGTGCCAGCGGACAGGGAAGGCTATTAGGGTACTTC
D: .; J: TRBJ2-7; V: TRBV7-4; CDR3: CASSLERVGEQYF; DNA: TGTGCCAGCAGCTTAGAGAGGGTGGGCGAGCAGTACTTC
D: TRBD2; J: TRBJ2-5; V: TRBV11-2; CDR3: CASSPGLAGGGETQYF; DNA: TGTGCCAGCAGCCCCGGACTAGCGGGGGGCGGGGAGACCCAGTACTTC
D: .; J: TRBJ1-2; V: TRBV5-1; CDR3: CASSLDQAARGYTF; DNA: TGCGCCAGCAGCTTGGATCAAGCGGCGAGAGGCTACACCTTC
D: .; J: TRBJ1-2; V: TRBV28; CDR3: CASRDALSRQAFYGYTF; DNA: TGTGCCAGCAGAGACGCCTTGAGCCGACAGGCCTTCTATGGCTACACCTTC
D: .; J: TRBJ1-5; V: TRBV30; CDR3: CAWSTGFNQPQHF; DNA: TGTGCCTGGAGTACAGGTTTCAATCAGCCCCAGCATTTT
D: .; J: TRBJ1-2; V: TRBV27; CDR3: CASSLGGGGTGYTF; DNA: TGTGCCAGCAGTTTAGGGGGGGGCGGGACTGGCTACACCTTC
D: .; J: TRBJ1-6; V: TRBV11-2; CDR3: CASSTAGGGSPLHF; DNA: TGTGCCAGCAGCACGGCGGGGGGGGGTTCACCCCTCCACTTT
D: .; J: TRBJ1-1; V: TRBV11-3; CDR3: CASRSGTAMNTEAFF; DNA: TGTGCCAGCAGATCCGGGACTGCAATGAACACTGAAGCTTTCTTT
D: TRBD1; J: TRBJ2-7; V: TRBV27; CDR3: CASSGIHRGKGEQYF; DNA: TGTGCCAGCAGTGGCATACACAGGGGAAAGGGCGAGCAGTACTTC
D: .; J: TRBJ1-6; V: TRBV4-2; CDR3: CASSQDNSPDSPLHF; DNA: TGTGCCAGCAGCCAAGATAACAGTCCCGATTCACCCCTCCACTTT
D: TRBD1; J: TRBJ1-1; V: TRBV7-6; CDR3: CASSPGTGWSTEAFF; DNA: TGTGCCAGCAGCCCCGGGACAGGGTGGAGCACTGAAGCTTTCTTT